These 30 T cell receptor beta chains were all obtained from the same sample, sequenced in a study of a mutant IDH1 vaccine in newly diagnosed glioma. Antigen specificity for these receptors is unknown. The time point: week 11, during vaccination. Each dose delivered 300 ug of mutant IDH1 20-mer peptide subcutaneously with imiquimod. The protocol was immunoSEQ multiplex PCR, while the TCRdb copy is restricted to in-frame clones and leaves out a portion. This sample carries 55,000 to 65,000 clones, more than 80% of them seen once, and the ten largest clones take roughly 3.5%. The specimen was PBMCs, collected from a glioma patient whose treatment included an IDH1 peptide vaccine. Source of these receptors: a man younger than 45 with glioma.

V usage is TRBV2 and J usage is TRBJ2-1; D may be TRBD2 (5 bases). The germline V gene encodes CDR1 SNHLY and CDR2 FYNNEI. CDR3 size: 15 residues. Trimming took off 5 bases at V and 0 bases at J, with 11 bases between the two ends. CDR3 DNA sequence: TGTGCCAGCAGTCCTCGGGGTCGCTCCTACAATGAGCAGTTCTTC. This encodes CASSPRGRSYNEQFF.

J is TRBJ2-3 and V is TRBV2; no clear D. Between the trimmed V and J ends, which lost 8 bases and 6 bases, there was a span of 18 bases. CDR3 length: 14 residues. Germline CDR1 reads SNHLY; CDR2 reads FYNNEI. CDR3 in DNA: TGTGCCAGCCGCCATCCTTACGGTGGGGATACGCAGTATTTT. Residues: CASRHPYGGDTQYF.

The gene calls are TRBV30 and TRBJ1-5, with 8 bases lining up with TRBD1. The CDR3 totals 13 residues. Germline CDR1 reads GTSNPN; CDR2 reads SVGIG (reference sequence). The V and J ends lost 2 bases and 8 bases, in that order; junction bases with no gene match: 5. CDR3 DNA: TGTGCCTGGAGTACGCAGGGGGCCGAGCCCCAGCATTTT. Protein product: CAWSTQGAEPQHF. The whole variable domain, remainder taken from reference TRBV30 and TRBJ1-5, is SQTIHQWPATLVQPVGSPLSLECTVEGTSNPNLYWYRQAAGRGLQLLFYSVGIGQISSEVPQNLSASRPQDRQFILSSKKLLLSDSGFYLCAWSTQGAEPQHFGDGTRLSIL.

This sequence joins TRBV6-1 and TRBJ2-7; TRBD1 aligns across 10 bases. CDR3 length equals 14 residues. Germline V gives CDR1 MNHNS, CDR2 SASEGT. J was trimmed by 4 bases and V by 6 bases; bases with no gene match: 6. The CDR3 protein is CASRAGDRGYEQYF. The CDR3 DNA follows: TGTGCCAGCAGAGCCGGGGACAGGGGTTACGAGCAGTACTTC.

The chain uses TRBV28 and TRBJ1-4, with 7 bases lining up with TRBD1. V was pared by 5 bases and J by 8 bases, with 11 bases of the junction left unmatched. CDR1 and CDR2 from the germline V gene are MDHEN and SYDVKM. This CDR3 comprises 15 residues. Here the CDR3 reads CASSDTTGTREKLFF. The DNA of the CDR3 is TGTGCCAGCAGTGACACGACAGGGACTCGAGAAAAACTGTTTTTT.

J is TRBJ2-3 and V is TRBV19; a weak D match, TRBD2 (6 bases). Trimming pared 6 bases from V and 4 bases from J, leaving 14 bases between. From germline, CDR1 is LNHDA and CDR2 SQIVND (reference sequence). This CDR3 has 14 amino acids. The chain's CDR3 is CASRQGGDADTQYF. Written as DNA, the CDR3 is TGTGCCAGTAGGCAGGGCGGGGACGCAGATACGCAGTATTTT.

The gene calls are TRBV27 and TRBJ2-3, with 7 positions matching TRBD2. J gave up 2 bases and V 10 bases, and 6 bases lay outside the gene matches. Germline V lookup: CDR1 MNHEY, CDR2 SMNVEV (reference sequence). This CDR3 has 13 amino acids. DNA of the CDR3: TGTGCCACCTCCGGGACTAACACAGATACGCAGTATTTT. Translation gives CATSGTNTDTQYF.

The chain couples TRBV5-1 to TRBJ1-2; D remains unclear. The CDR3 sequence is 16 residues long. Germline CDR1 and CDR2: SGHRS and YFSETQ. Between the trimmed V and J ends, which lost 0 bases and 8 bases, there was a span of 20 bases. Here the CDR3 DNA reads TGCGCCAGCAGCTTGGACCCTGCAGTGGAGGGAAGGGGCTACACCTTC. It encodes CASSLDPAVEGRGYTF.

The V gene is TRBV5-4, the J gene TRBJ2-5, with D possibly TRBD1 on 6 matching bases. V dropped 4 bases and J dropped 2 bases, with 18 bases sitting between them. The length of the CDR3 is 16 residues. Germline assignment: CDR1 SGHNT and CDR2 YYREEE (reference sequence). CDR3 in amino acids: CASSPVRQGKQETQYF. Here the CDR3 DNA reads TGTGCCAGCAGCCCCGTTAGGCAGGGGAAACAAGAGACCCAGTACTTC.

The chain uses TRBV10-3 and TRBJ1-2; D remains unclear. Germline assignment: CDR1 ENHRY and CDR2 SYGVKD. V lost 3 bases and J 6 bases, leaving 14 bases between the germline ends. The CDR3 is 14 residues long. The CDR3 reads CAISDRSQFDGYTF. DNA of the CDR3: TGTGCCATCAGTGACAGGTCCCAATTTGATGGCTACACCTTC.

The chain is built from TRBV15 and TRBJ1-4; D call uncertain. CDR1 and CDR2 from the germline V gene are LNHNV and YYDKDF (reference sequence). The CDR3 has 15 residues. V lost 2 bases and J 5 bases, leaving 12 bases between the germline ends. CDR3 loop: CATSRWTEVNEKLFF. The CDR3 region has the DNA TGTGCCACCAGCAGATGGACGGAGGTAAATGAAAAACTGTTTTTT.

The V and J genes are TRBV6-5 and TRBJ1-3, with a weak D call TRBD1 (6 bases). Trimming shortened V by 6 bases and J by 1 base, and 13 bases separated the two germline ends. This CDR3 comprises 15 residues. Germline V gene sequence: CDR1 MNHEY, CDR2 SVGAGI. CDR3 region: CASSRQGMSGNTIYF. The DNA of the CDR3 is TGTGCCAGCAGCCGCCAGGGGATGTCTGGAAACACCATATATTTT.

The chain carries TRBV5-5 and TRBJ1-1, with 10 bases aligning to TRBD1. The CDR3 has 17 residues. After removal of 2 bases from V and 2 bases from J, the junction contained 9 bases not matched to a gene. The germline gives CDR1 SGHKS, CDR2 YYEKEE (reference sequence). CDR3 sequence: CASSFGTGAGVNTEAFF. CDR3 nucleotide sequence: TGTGCCAGCAGCTTCGGGACAGGGGCGGGAGTCAACACTGAAGCTTTCTTT.

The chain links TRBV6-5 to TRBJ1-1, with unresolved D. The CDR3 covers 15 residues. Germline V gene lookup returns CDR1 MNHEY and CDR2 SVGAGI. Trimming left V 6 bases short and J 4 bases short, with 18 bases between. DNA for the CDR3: TGTGCCAGCAGGCAAATGGGAGGCCTGAGCACTGAAGCTTTCTTT. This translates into CASRQMGGLSTEAFF.

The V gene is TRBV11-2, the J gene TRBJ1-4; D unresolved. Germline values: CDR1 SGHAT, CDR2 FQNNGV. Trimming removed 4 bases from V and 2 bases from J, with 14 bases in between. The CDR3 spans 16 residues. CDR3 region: CASSSFLGATNEKLFF. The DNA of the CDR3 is TGTGCCAGCAGCTCATTTCTGGGCGCGACTAATGAAAAACTGTTTTTT.

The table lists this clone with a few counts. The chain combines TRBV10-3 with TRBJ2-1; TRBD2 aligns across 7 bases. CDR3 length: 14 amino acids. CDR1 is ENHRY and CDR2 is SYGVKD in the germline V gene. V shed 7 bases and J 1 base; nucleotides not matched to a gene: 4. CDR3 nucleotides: TGTGCCATCAACGGGGAGGGATCCTACAATGAGCAGTTCTTC. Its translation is CAINGEGSYNEQFF.

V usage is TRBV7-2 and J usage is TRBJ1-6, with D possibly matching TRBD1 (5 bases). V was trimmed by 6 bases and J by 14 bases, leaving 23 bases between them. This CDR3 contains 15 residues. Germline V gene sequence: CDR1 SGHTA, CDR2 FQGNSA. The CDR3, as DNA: TGTGCCAGCAGTTTCTACGCCCCGGGCCAAGGGGCCCTCCACTTT. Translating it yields CASSFYAPGQGALHF.

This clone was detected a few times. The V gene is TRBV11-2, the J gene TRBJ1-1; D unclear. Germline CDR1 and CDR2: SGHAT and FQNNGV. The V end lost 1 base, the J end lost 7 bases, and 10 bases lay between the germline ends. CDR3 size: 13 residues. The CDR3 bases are TGTGCCAGCAGCTTAGCGTCGGGCATTGAAGCTTTCTTT. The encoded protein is CASSLASGIEAFF.

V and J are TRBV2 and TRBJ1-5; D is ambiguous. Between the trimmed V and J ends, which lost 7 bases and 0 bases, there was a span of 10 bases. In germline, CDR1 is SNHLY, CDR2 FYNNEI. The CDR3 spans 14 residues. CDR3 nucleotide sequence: TGTGCCAGCAAAGGGTTTTATAGCAATCAGCCCCAGCATTTT. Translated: CASKGFYSNQPQHF.

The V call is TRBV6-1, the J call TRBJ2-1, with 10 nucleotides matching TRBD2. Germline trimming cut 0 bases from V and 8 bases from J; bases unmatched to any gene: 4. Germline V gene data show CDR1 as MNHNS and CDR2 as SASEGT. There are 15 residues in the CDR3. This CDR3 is CASSEASGGPDEQFF. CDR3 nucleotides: TGTGCCAGCAGTGAAGCTAGCGGGGGGCCGGATGAGCAGTTCTTC.

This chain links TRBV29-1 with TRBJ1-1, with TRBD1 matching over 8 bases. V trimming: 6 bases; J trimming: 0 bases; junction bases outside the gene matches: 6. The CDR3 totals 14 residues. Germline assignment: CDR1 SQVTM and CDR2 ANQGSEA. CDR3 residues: CSVTTGALNTEAFF. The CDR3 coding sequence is TGCAGCGTAACGACAGGGGCCCTGAACACTGAAGCTTTCTTT. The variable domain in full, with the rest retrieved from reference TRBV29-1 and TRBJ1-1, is SAVISQKPSRDICQRGTSLTIQCQVDSQVTMMFWYRQQPGQSLTLIATANQGSEATYESGFVIDKFPISRPNLTFSTLTVSNMSPEDSSIYLCSVTTGALNTEAFFGQGTRLTVV.

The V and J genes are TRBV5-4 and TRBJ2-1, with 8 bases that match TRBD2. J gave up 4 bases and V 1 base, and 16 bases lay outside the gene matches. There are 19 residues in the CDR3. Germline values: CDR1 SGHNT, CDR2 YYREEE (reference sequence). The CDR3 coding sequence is TGTGCCAGCAGCTTGAAAACTAGCGGCCCACCACTGGCATACAATGAGCAGTTCTTC. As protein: CASSLKTSGPPLAYNEQFF.

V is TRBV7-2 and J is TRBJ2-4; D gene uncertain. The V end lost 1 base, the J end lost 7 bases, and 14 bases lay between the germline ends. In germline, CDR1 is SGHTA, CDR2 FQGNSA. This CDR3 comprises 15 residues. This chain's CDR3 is CASSLDLRAANIQYF. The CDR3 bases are TGTGCCAGCAGCTTAGATCTAAGGGCTGCGAACATTCAGTACTTC.

The CDR3 bases are TGTGCCAGCAGCTTAACATTGACGAACACCGGGGAGCTGTTTTTT. Amino acids: CASSLTLTNTGELFF. The gene calls are TRBV7-3 and TRBJ2-2; D unresolved. The CDR3 is 15 amino acids. The V end was cut by 0 bases, the J end by 0 bases, with 5 bases between. The germline V gene encodes CDR1 SGHTA and CDR2 FQGTGA.

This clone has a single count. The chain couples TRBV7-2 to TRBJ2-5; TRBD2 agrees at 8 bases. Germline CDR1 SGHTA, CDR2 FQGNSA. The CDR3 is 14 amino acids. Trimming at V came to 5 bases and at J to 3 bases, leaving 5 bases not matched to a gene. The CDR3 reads CASSRVGGEETQYF. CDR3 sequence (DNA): TGTGCCAGCAGCCGCGTCGGGGGGGAAGAGACCCAGTACTTC.

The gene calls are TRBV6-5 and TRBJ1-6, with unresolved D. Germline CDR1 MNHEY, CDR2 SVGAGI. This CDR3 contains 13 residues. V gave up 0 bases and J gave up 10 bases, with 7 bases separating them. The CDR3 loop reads CASSYSSRSPLHF. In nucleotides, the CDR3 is TGTGCCAGCAGTTACTCGTCAAGGTCACCCCTCCACTTT.

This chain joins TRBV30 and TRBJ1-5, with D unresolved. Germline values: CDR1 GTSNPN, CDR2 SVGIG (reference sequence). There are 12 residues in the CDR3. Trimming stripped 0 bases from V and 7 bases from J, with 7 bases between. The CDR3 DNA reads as TGTGCCTGGAGTGTCCGAACACAGCCCCAGCATTTT. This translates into CAWSVRTQPQHF.

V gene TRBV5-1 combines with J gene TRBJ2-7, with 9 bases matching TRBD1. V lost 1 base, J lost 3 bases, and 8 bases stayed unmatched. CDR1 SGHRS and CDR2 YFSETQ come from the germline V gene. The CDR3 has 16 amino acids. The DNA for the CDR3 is TGCGCCAGCAGCTTGCACTACAGGGGGCCGTACTACGAGCAGTACTTC. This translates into CASSLHYRGPYYEQYF.

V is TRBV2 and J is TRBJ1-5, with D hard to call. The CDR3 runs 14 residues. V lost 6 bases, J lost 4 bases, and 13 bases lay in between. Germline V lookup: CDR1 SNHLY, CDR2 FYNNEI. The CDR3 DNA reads TGTGCCAGCAGCCCCCTGGGGTCTAATCAGCCCCAGCATTTT. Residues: CASSPLGSNQPQHF. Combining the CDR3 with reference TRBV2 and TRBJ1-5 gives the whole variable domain EPEVTQTPSHQVTQMGQEVILRCVPISNHLYFYWYRQILGQKVEFLVSFYNNEISEKSEIFDDQFSVERPDGSNFTLKIRSTKLEDSAMYFCASSPLGSNQPQHFGDGTRLSIL.

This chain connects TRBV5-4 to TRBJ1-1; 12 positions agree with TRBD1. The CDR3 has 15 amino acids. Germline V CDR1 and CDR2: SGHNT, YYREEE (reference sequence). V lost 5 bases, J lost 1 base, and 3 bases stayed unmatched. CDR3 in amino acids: CASRGDRGRNTEAFF. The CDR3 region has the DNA TGTGCCAGCAGGGGGGACAGGGGGCGGAACACTGAAGCTTTCTTT.